This T cell receptor (beta chain) was captured in a study of beta chain features in type 1 diabetes. Study-wide findings and caveats: TCRB repertoires of naive, central memory and Treg cells appeared more similar among patients than among healthy donors. A moderate, significant TCRB CDR3 shortening appeared in type 1 diabetes across four CD4+ subsets. Sequencing the cDNA could make cells with high TCR expression show up more than they should.

A single heparinised blood sample, averaging around 110 mL, was obtained per donor. Turning to this clone: The antigen is undetermined.

This CDR3 contains 16 residues. From germline, CDR1 is SGHNT and CDR2 YYREEE (reference sequence). V shed 0 bases, J shed 2 bases, and the junction held 3 bases outside the gene matches. Since all of the isolated RNA was reverse transcribed, expressed TCRB transcripts were what got sequenced. This table comes from immunoSEQ multiplex PCR, and its TCRdb copy is limited to in-frame clones, with some not included. The sample includes hundreds of thousands of clones, roughly 12% of them seen just once. Sequencing input: naive CD4+ T cells from blood. The clonotype was recovered from a man between 18 and 35 years old in good health. This chain joins TRBV5-4 and TRBJ1-4; 8 nucleotides match TRBD1. The CDR3 DNA reads as TGTGCCAGCAGCTTGGACACAGGGGGGACTAATGAAAAACTGTTTTTT. It encodes CASSLDTGGTNEKLFF.